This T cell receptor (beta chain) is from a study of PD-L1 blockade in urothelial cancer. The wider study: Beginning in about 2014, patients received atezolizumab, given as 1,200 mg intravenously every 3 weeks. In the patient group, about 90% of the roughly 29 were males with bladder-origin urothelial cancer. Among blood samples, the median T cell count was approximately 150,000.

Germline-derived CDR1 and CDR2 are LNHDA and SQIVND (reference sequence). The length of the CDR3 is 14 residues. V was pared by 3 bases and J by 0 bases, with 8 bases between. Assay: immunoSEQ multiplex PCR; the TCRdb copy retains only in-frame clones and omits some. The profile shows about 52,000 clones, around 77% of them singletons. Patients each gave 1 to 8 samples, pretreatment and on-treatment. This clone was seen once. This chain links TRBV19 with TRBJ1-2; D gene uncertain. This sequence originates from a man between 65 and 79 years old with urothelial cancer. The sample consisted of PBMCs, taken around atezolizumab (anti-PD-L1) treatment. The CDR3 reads CASSMVGANYGYTF. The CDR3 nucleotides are TGTGCCAGTAGTATGGTCGGTGCTAACTATGGCTACACCTTC.